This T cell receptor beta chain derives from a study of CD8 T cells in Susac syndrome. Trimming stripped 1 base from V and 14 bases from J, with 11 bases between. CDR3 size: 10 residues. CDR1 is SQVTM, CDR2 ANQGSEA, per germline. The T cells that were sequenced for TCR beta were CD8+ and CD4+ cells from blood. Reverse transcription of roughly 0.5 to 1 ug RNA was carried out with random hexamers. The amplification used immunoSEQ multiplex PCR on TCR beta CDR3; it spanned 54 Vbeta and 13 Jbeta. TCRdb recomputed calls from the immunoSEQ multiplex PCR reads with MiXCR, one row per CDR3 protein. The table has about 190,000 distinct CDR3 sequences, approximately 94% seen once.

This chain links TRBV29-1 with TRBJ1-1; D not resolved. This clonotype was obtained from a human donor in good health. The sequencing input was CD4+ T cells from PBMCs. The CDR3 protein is CSVEGPGKFF. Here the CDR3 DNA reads TGCAGCGTTGAAGGCCCGGGAAAGTTCTTT.